This note documents a single T cell receptor beta chain sequence. The data were obtained in a study of blood T cell repertoires in COVID-19. About the study: Acute-phase and convalescent COVID-19 samples originated in the United States, Italy and Spain. T cells, B-cell-depleted T cells, or PBMCs supplied cDNA or gDNA.

Original data processing: Nucleated cell counts were estimated from reference gene primer amplification. Sequencing used immunoSEQ multiplex PCR; TCRdb keeps in-frame clones, though not all of them. D and trimming come from the DNA, and the V and J calls and clone size come from that table. The table records approximately 400,000 clones, around 84% of them present only once. Germline V lookup: CDR1 SGHAT, CDR2 FQNNGV. V was pared by 6 bases and J by 0 bases, with 12 bases between. The CDR3 has 15 amino acids. The chain joins TRBV11-2 to TRBJ1-3, with a tentative D call TRBD1 (6 bases). The clonotype originates from a human donor with acute or convalescent COVID-19. The donor label of this sample is uncertain. The specimen was peripheral blood. The CDR3 is CASRPQTGSGNTIYF. The CDR3 DNA is TGTGCCAGCAGACCTCAGACAGGCTCTGGAAACACCATATATTTT.